A single sample is the source of the 18 T cell receptor beta chains below, sequenced in a study of blood T cell repertoires in COVID-19. Generated by immunoSEQ multiplex PCR, the TCRdb table keeps only in-frame clones and is missing some. The profile covers fewer than 350,000 clones, with roughly nine tenths appearing a single time and 9.5% to 15% taken by the ten largest. Input material: peripheral blood. These receptors all come from a woman aged 30 to 39 with COVID-19, enrolled during active disease.

The chain couples TRBV19 to TRBJ2-7; D ambiguous. The CDR3 covers 13 residues. CDR1 LNHDA and CDR2 SQIVND come from the germline V gene (reference sequence). The V and J ends lost 2 bases and 3 bases respectively, with 8 bases between them. CDR3 loop: CASSIKENYEQYF. DNA of the CDR3: TGTGCCAGTAGTATAAAAGAGAACTACGAGCAGTACTTC.

The chain couples TRBV2 to TRBJ1-6; TRBD1 might be the D (6 bases). This CDR3 spans 15 amino acids. CDR1 SNHLY and CDR2 FYNNEI come from the germline V gene. V was pared by 3 bases and J by 10 bases, with 16 bases between. The CDR3 DNA reads TGTGCCAGCAGTGAGAGTCCAGGGGTATACTCACCCCTCCACTTT. It yields the protein CASSESPGVYSPLHF.

The chain recombines TRBV7-9 with TRBJ2-1, with 8 bases matching TRBD2. CDR3 length: 16 residues. Germline CDR1 reads SEHNR; CDR2 reads FQNEAQ (reference sequence). V was pared by 2 bases and J by 0 bases, with 3 bases of the junction left unmatched. This CDR3 is CASSLLRGGSYNEQFF. The CDR3 DNA follows: TGTGCCAGCAGCTTACTACGGGGGGGCTCCTACAATGAGCAGTTCTTC.

The chain recombines TRBV4-1 with TRBJ2-1; D is perhaps TRBD2 (5 bases). CDR1 MGHRA and CDR2 YSYEKL come from the germline V gene. CDR3 length: 13 residues. V shed 1 base and J shed 7 bases, with 8 bases lying between them. CDR3 loop: CASSQAGGNEQFF. The CDR3 coding sequence is TGCGCCAGCAGCCAAGCCGGCGGGAATGAGCAGTTCTTC.

The chain uses TRBV19 and TRBJ1-1; D ambiguous. The ends were cut back, 3 bases at V and 7 bases at J, with 6 bases in the middle. This CDR3 has 11 amino acids. Germline values: CDR1 LNHDA, CDR2 SQIVND (reference sequence). The CDR3 sequence is CASSIYNEAFF. The CDR3 coding sequence is TGTGCCAGTAGTATTTACAATGAAGCTTTCTTT.

V usage is TRBV5-1 and J usage is TRBJ2-7; D unresolved. There are 14 residues in the CDR3. V gave up 1 base and J gave up 4 bases, with 12 bases separating them. Looked up from germline, CDR1 is SGHRS and CDR2 is YFSETQ. Written as DNA, the CDR3 is TGCGCCAGCAGCTTGCGGTCCCCTAATTACGAGCAGTACTTC. Amino acid sequence: CASSLRSPNYEQYF.

This clone has only a few counts. This chain connects TRBV18 to TRBJ1-1; 10 bases align to TRBD1. This CDR3 is built from 15 residues. Unmatched junction bases numbered 7, after V lost 5 bases and J lost 4 bases. The germline CDR1 and CDR2 sequences are KGHSH and LQKENI. This CDR3 is CASSIDRGLGTEAFF. The CDR3, as DNA: TGTGCCAGCTCAATCGACAGGGGGCTCGGCACTGAAGCTTTCTTT.

CDR3 nucleotide sequence: TGTGCCACCACGGACAGGGGCGATCGCGAGCAGTACTTC. Its translation: CATTDRGDREQYF. The chain recombines TRBV10-3 with TRBJ2-7; TRBD1 matches at 9 bases. CDR1 is ENHRY, CDR2 SYGVKD, per germline. The CDR3 covers 13 residues. V lost 10 bases, J lost 6 bases, and 10 bases stayed unmatched.

The chain links TRBV4-1 to TRBJ1-5, with D uncertain. V was shortened by 6 bases and J by 0 bases, with 12 bases between the two germline ends. The germline gives CDR1 MGHRA, CDR2 YSYEKL. The CDR3 is made up of 15 amino acids. The CDR3 bases are TGCGCCAGCAGTCTAGTCTCTTATAGCAATCAGCCCCAGCATTTT. Translating it yields CASSLVSYSNQPQHF.

V usage is TRBV18 and J usage is TRBJ2-7; the match to TRBD2 covers 7 bases. CDR3 length: 14 residues. Germline CDR1 KGHSH, CDR2 LQKENI. With V trimmed by 6 bases and J by 4 bases, 9 bases remained unmatched. CDR3: CASSLVGGKYEQYF. CDR3 coding DNA: TGTGCCAGCTCGTTAGTCGGGGGGAAGTACGAGCAGTACTTC. The full variable domain, completed using reference TRBV18 and TRBJ2-7, is NAGVMQNPRHLVRRRGQEARLRCSPMKGHSHVYWYRQLPEEGLKFMVYLQKENIIDESGMPKERFSAEFPKEGPSILRIQQVVRGDSAAYFCASSLVGGKYEQYFGPGTRLTVT.

The rearrangement uses TRBV6-5 and TRBJ2-1; perhaps TRBD2 as D (6 bases). V lost 1 base, J lost 8 bases, and 12 bases lay in between. Germline V CDR1 and CDR2: MNHEY, SVGAGI. The CDR3 loop spans 14 amino acids. The CDR3 DNA follows: TGTGCCAGCAGTTACTTCCCAGCGGGCGATGAGCAGTTCTTC. Its translation: CASSYFPAGDEQFF.

Notes on this clone: At one end, the junction sequence differs from germline, possibly due to a read error. The chain has TRBV6-1 and TRBJ2-5; TRBD1 agrees at 9 bases. The CDR3 covers 13 residues. Germline V lookup: CDR1 MNHNS, CDR2 SASEGT. The CDR3: CASSEDPGQGCNF. The CDR3, as DNA: TGTGCCAGCAGTGAGGATCCGGGACAGGGTTGTAACTTC.

The chain has TRBV7-8 and TRBJ1-5, with TRBD1 matching 10 bases. Trimming at V came to 7 bases and at J to 7 bases, leaving 19 bases not matched to a gene. This CDR3 region has 18 residues. Germline values: CDR1 SGHVS, CDR2 FQNEAQ. The CDR3 sequence is CASNKSQRGTGVIQPQHF. CDR3 bases: TGTGCCAGCAACAAAAGCCAGCGGGGGACAGGGGTGATCCAGCCCCAGCATTTT.

The chain uses TRBV18 and TRBJ1-1; D is ambiguous. Trimming left V 6 bases short and J 2 bases short, with 13 bases between. From germline, CDR1 is KGHSH and CDR2 LQKENI. The CDR3 loop spans 14 amino acids. Here the CDR3 DNA reads TGTGCCAGCTCCCTGGTTGCGCGCAACACTGAAGCTTTCTTT. It specifies CASSLVARNTEAFF.

The chain is built from TRBV19 and TRBJ2-3; possible D gene TRBD2, 5 bases. The CDR3 runs 12 residues. CDR1 and CDR2 from the germline V gene are LNHDA and SQIVND (reference sequence). Deletions cut 5 bases from V and 5 bases from J, with 8 bases between. DNA of the CDR3: TGTGCCAGTAGTGAGAGGGTAGATACGCAGTATTTT. As protein: CASSERVDTQYF.

The chain is built from TRBV28 and TRBJ2-7; possibly TRBD1 for D (6 bases). Trimming shortened V by 5 bases and J by 5 bases, and 7 bases separated the two germline ends. Per germline, CDR1 MDHEN and CDR2 SYDVKM. CDR3 length equals 11 residues. The chain's CDR3 is CASSPGDEQYF. In DNA form, the CDR3 reads TGTGCCAGCAGTCCAGGGGACGAGCAGTACTTC.

V is TRBV4-1 and J is TRBJ2-1, with 8 bases identical to TRBD1. The CDR3 consists of 15 residues. Germline CDR1 is MGHRA and CDR2 is YSYEKL. J gave up 10 bases and V 10 bases, and 18 bases lay outside the gene matches. The CDR3 sequence: CATRAGTGRYSEQFF. The CDR3, as DNA: TGCGCCACCAGGGCCGGGACAGGTAGGTACTCGGAGCAGTTCTTC.

Concerning this clone: A read error may account for a junction end that differs from germline. This chain uses TRBV5-1 with TRBJ1-5; D perhaps matches TRBD1 (5 bases). This CDR3 spans 15 amino acids. CDR1 and CDR2 (germline): SGHRS, YFSETQ. CDR3 nucleotide sequence: TGCGCCAGCAGATTGGGGGTGGGCCCCAGGCAGCCCCAGCATTTT. Encoded protein: CASRLGVGPRQPQHF.